These T cell receptor beta chains were read from a single sample in a study of blood T cell repertoires in COVID-19. TCRdb's table, derived via immunoSEQ multiplex PCR, lists solely in-frame clones and lacks some. The table has a few hundred thousand clones, approximately 86% seen once. The sample consisted of PBMCs or T cells enriched from blood (not recorded which). These receptors were taken from a woman aged 45-65 years who had recovered from COVID-19. Both conserved end residues are part of each CDR3. A D gene is named only where the DNA matches it firmly. Clone size appears in some rows only: once, few, many, or a class for an expanded clone.

D gene,CDR3 length,J gene,clone size,V gene,CDR3 DNA,CDR3 protein
NA,13,TRBJ1-4,NA,TRBV18,TGTGCCAGCTCACCGGGACATCTTGAAAAACTGTTTTTT,CASSPGHLEKLFF
NA,15,TRBJ2-2,NA,TRBV11-3,TGTGCCAGCAGCATCGACGGGATAAACACCGGGGAGCTGTTTTTT,CASSIDGINTGELFF
TRBD2,15,TRBJ2-7,NA,TRBV27,TGTGCCAGCAGTATCCCTAGCGGGGGAGGCTACGAGCAGTACTTC,CASSIPSGGGYEQYF
NA,15,TRBJ1-3,NA,TRBV5-4,TGTGCCAGCAGCTTGCGCGGAGGTGGGGGAAACACCATATATTTT,CASSLRGGGGNTIYF
TRBD1,13,TRBJ2-7,NA,TRBV29-1,TGCAGCGTGGGGGACAGGGGGTCGTACGAGCAGTACTTC,CSVGDRGSYEQYF
NA,15,TRBJ2-1,NA,TRBV6-1,TGTGCCAGCAGTGAAGATCGGAGCTCCTACAATGAGCAGTTCTTC,CASSEDRSSYNEQFF
TRBD2,16,TRBJ2-7,NA,TRBV19,TGTGCCAGTAGTTCCGCAAGACTAGCGGGAGGTTACGAGCAGTACTTC,CASSSARLAGGYEQYF
TRBD1,13,TRBJ1-4,once,TRBV30,TGTGCCTCGCAGACAGGGGAATGGGAAAAACTGTTTTTT,CASQTGEWEKLFF
NA,14,TRBJ1-2,NA,TRBV30,TGTGCCTGGACTACAGCCACGACGAACTATGGCTACACCTTC,CAWTTATTNYGYTF
TRBD2,14,TRBJ2-3,NA,TRBV6-1,TGTGCCAGCAGTGATAGCGGGAGAGGAGATACGCAGTATTTT,CASSDSGRGDTQYF